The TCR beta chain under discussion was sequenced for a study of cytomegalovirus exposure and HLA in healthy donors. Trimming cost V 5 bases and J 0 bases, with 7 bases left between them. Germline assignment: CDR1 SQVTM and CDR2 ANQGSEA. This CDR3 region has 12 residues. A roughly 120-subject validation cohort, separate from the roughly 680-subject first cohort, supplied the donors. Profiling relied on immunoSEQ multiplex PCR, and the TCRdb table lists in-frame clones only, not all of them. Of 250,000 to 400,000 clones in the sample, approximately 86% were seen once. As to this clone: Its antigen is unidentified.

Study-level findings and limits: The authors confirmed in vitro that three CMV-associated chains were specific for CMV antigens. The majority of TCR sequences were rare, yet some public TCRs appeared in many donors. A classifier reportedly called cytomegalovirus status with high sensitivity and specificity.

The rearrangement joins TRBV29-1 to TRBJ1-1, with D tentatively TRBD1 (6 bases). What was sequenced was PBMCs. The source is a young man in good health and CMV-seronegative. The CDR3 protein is CSVTGLNTEAFF. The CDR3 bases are TGCAGCGTTACAGGGTTGAACACTGAAGCTTTCTTT.